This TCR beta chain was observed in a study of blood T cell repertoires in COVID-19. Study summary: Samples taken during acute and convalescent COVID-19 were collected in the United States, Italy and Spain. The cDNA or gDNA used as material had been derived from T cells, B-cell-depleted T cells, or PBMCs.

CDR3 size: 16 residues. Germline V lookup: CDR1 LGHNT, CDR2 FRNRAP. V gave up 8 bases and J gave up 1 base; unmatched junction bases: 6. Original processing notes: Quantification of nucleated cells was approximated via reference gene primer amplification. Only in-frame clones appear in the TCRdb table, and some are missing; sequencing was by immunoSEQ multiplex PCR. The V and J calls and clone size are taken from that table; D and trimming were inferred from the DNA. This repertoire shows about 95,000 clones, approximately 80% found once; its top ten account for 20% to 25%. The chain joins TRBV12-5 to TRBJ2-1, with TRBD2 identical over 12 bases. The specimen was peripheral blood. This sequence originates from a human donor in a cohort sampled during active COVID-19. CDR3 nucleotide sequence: TGTGCTAGTCTAGCGGGAGGGCCCCGTTCCTACAATGAGCAGTTCTTC. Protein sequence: CASLAGGPRSYNEQFF.